Below, 18 T cell receptor beta chains from the same sample are listed, as sequenced in a study of blood T cells in healthy people across ages. Sample-barcoded 5' priming and a J-beta primer mix drove a second PCR of roughly 7 to 11 cycles. A single record per CDR3 protein comes from TCRdb applying MiXCR to the 5' RACE reads. The sample consists of just over 1 million distinct CDR3 sequences, 40% to 55% of them appearing once. The sample taken for sequencing was blood. All receptors come from a woman aged 60-70 years in good health.

This sequence joins TRBV12-3 or TRBV12-4 and TRBJ1-5, with D possibly being TRBD1 (5 bases). The CDR3 has 13 residues. Trimming pared 4 bases from V and 8 bases from J, leaving 12 bases between. This chain's CDR3 is CASSWGEDKPQHF. CDR3 DNA sequence: TGTGCCAGCAGTTGGGGGGAGGACAAGCCCCAGCATTTT.

The V and J genes are TRBV12-3 or TRBV12-4 and TRBJ1-5; TRBD1 is a possible D gene (6 bases). Trimming left V 5 bases short and J 7 bases short, with 15 bases between. This CDR3 contains 14 residues. CDR3 sequence: CASSATGFGQPQHF. The CDR3 region has the DNA TGTGCCAGCAGTGCCACAGGGTTTGGACAGCCCCAGCATTTT.

The table lists this clonotype with a few counts. CDR3 region: CASSVTSGNSYEQYF. CDR3 bases: TGTGCCAGCAGTGTTACTAGCGGGAACTCCTACGAGCAGTACTTC. V and J are TRBV12-3 or TRBV12-4 and TRBJ2-7, with 10 bases matching TRBD2. This CDR3 contains 15 residues. V dropped 5 bases and J dropped 0; count of bases not matched to a gene: 4.

The chain employs TRBV20-1 and TRBJ2-5; a weak D match, TRBD1 (6 bases). The CDR3 is 15 residues long. The V end lost 4 bases, the J end lost 1 base, and 16 bases lay between the germline ends. Germline CDR1 reads DFQATT; CDR2 reads SNEGSKA (reference sequence). CDR3 coding DNA: TGCAGTGCTAACCAGTTACAGGGCACCCAAGAGACCCAGTACTTC. It encodes CSANQLQGTQETQYF.

V and J are TRBV2 and TRBJ2-7; 7 bases map to TRBD1. This CDR3 comprises 13 residues. The V gene's germline CDR1 is SNHLY and CDR2 FYNNEI. Trimming cost V 10 bases and J 0 bases; bases outside gene matches: 6. The CDR3 loop reads CANQRTGSYEQYF. The DNA for the CDR3 is TGTGCCAACCAAAGGACAGGCTCCTACGAGCAGTACTTC.

The genes are TRBV9 and TRBJ1-1; 7 bases are a match to TRBD1. CDR1 SGDLS and CDR2 YYNGEE come from the germline V gene. With 0 bases clipped from V and 3 bases from J, the junction kept 5 bases outside the gene matches. The CDR3 covers 15 residues. The CDR3 region has the DNA TGTGCCAGCAGCGTAGGGGGCAGGGGGGACACTGAAGCTTTCTTT. Translating it yields CASSVGGRGDTEAFF.

The chain carries TRBV3-1 and TRBJ1-2; D call uncertain. The V gene lost 0 bases and the J gene lost 8 bases, with 13 bases spanning the gap. The germline CDR1 and CDR2 sequences are LGHDT and YNNKEL (reference sequence). This CDR3 spans 14 amino acids. For the CDR3, the DNA is TGTGCCAGCAGCCAAGATGTAGGGTCCGTGGGCTACACCTTC. Its translation is CASSQDVGSVGYTF.

This clonotype was counted a single time. A junction boundary mismatches the germline segment, possibly from a read error. V and J are TRBV12-3 or TRBV12-4 and TRBJ2-7, with D possibly TRBD2 on 5 matching bases. The CDR3 extends over 14 amino acids. The CDR3 spells CASSLPGTAYGQYF. CDR3 DNA: TGTGCCAGCAGTTTGCCGGGAACCGCCTACGGGCAGTACTTC.

A word on this clonotype: The junction shows a germline mismatch at one end, possibly a read error. CDR3 in DNA: TGTGCCAGCACGGGACAAGCGGGAGGCAGTAGCAAAGATACGCAGTATTTT. This encodes CASTGQAGGSSKDTQYF. This sequence joins TRBV6-6 and TRBJ2-3; 9 bases map to TRBD2. The length of the CDR3 is 17 residues. Germline CDR1 is MNHNY and CDR2 is SVGAGI (reference sequence).

Many counts were recorded for this clonotype. The chain is built from TRBV7-2 and TRBJ2-1, with TRBD2 as a possible D gene (5 bases). Trimming took off 5 bases at V and 11 bases at J, with 10 bases between the two ends. The CDR3 totals 11 residues. The germline CDR1 and CDR2 sequences are SGHTA and FQGNSA. The CDR3 DNA is TGTGCCAGCAGCCCCCGACTACAGCAGTTCTTC. It is translated as CASSPRLQQFF.

This clonotype was picked up a small number of times. CDR3 region: CSALAGTTDTQYF. Written as DNA, the CDR3 is TGCAGCGCTCTAGCGGGTACCACAGATACGCAGTATTTT. The chain combines TRBV29-1 with TRBJ2-3, with 8 bases fitting TRBD2. Germline loops: CDR1 SQVTM, CDR2 ANQGSEA. Germline trimming cut 7 bases from V and 2 bases from J; bases unmatched to any gene: 5. This CDR3 region has 13 residues.

The V call is TRBV2, the J call TRBJ1-2; 7 nucleotides match TRBD1. The CDR3 runs 16 residues. Germline V CDR1 and CDR2: SNHLY, FYNNEI. The trim removed 4 bases at V and 3 bases at J, leaving 11 bases unmatched. CDR3 coding DNA: TGTGCCAGCAGTGGCTATTTACAGGGGAATCACTATGGCTACACCTTC. Protein sequence: CASSGYLQGNHYGYTF.

The chain recombines TRBV28 with TRBJ2-7; TRBD1 aligns across 8 bases. J gave up 5 bases and V 4 bases, and 4 bases lay outside the gene matches. Germline loops: CDR1 MDHEN, CDR2 SYDVKM. The CDR3 sequence is 13 residues long. The chain's CDR3 is CASSWTGKDEQYF. DNA for the CDR3: TGTGCCAGCAGTTGGACAGGGAAAGACGAGCAGTACTTC.

The rearrangement links TRBV7-2 to TRBJ1-3; D unclear. CDR1 is SGHTA and CDR2 is FQGNSA in the germline V gene. The CDR3 contains 13 residues. The germline V and J ends were trimmed by 3 bases and 7 bases, with 10 bases remaining between them. Here the CDR3 DNA reads TGTGCCAGCAGCTTGGAAGGGATTAACACCATATATTTT. Protein sequence: CASSLEGINTIYF.

The chain carries TRBV4-2 and TRBJ2-2, with TRBD1 identical over 7 bases. Looked up from germline, CDR1 is LGHNA and CDR2 is YNFKEQ. The V and J ends lost 4 bases and 2 bases, in that order; junction bases with no gene match: 7. This CDR3 region has 16 residues. The CDR3 nucleotides read TGTGCCAGCAGCCGGTTCCGGGACAGAAACACCGGGGAGCTGTTTTTT. This codes for CASSRFRDRNTGELFF.

This chain links TRBV7-6 with TRBJ2-7, with D maybe TRBD1 (5 bases). The CDR3 totals 15 residues. V lost 1 base, J lost 1 base, and 11 bases lay in between. Germline V gene lookup returns CDR1 SGHVS and CDR2 FNYEAQ. The CDR3 loop reads CASSLGESGSYEQYF. CDR3 in DNA: TGTGCCAGCAGCTTAGGAGAATCAGGGTCCTACGAGCAGTACTTC.

The genes are TRBV6-2 or TRBV6-3 and TRBJ2-3, with 11 bases matching TRBD2. Germline V gene data show CDR1 as MNHEY and CDR2 as SVGEGT. The CDR3 extends over 19 amino acids. V shed 0 bases and J 4 bases; nucleotides not matched to a gene: 12. The CDR3 is CASSYSGLAAPSGADTQYF. Written as DNA, the CDR3 is TGTGCCAGCAGTTACTCGGGACTAGCGGCACCCTCGGGGGCAGATACGCAGTATTTT.

The V gene is TRBV12-5, the J gene TRBJ2-5; the match to TRBD2 covers 14 bases. CDR1 is LGHNT and CDR2 is FRNRAP in the germline V gene. This CDR3 spans 15 amino acids. J lost 11 bases, V lost 3 bases, and 8 bases had no gene match. CDR3 nucleotide sequence: TGTGCTAGTGGTTTCGGGACTAGCGGGAGATATGAGCAGTACTTC. Translating it yields CASGFGTSGRYEQYF.